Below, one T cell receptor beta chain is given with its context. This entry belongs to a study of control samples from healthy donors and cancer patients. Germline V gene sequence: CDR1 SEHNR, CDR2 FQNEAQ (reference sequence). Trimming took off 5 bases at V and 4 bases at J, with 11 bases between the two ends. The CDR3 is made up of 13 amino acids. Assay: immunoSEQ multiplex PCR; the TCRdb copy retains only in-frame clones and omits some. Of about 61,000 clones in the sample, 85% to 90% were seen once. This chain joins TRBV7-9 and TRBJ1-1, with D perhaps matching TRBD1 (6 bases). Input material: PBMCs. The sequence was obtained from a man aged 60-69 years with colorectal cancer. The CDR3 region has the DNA TGTGCCAGCAGCCCAGGGGCTGCCACTGAAGCTTTCTTT. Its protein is CASSPGAATEAFF.